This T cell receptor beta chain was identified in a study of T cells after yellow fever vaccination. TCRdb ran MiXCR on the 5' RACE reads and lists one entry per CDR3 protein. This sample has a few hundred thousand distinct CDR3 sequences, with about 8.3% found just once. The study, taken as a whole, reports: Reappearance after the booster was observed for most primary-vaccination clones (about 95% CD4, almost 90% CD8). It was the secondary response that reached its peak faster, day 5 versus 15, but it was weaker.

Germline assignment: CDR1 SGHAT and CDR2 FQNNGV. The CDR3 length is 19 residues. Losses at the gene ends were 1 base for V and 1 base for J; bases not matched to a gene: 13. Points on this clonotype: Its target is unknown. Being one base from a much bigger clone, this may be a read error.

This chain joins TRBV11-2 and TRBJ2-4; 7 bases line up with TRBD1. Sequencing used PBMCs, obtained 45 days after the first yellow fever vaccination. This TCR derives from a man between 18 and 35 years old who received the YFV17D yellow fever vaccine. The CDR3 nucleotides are TGTGCCAGCAGCTTAGGAGGCAGGGGGACCATGTCGGCCAAAAACATTCAGTACTTC. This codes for CASSLGGRGTMSAKNIQYF.